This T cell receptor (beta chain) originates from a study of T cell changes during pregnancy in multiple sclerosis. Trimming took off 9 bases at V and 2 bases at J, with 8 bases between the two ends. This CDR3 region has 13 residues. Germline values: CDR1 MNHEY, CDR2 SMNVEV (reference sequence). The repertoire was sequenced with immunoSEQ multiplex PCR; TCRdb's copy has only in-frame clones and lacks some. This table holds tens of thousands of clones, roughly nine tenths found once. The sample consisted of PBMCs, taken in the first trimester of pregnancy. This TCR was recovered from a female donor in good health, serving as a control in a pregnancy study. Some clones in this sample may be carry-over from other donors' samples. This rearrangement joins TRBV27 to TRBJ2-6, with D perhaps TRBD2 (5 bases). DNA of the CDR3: TGTGCCAGTCGGGATCCTGGGGCCAACGTCCTGACTTTC. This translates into CASRDPGANVLTF.